Below, 21 T cell receptor beta chains from the same sample are listed, as sequenced in a study of beta chain features in type 1 diabetes. The study, taken as a whole, reports: When Type 1 diabetes patients were examined, their TCRB CDR3s proved moderately but significantly shorter in all four CD4+ subsets.

The study reverse transcribed the entire isolated RNA, so it sequenced expressed TCRB transcripts. Using immunoSEQ multiplex PCR, the repertoire was profiled, and TCRdb retains in-frame clones only, with some absent. This table has about 700,000 clones, around an eighth appearing once. The antigens for these receptors are not known. Material for sequencing was naive CD4+ T cells from blood. The receptors derive from a man between 18 and 29 years old with type 1 diabetes.

The V and J genes are TRBV6-6 and TRBJ1-1; D is uncertain. The CDR3 loop spans 14 amino acids. With 6 bases removed from V and 1 base from J, the gap between germline ends came to 12 bases. Germline-derived CDR1 and CDR2 are MNHNY and SVGAGI (reference sequence). CDR3: CASSSTAANTEAFF. The CDR3 nucleotides are TGTGCCAGCAGCTCGACGGCAGCGAACACTGAAGCTTTCTTT.

This clone has more than one count but fewer than ten. The chain has TRBV7-9 and TRBJ2-7; D may be TRBD1 (6 bases). The germline CDR1 and CDR2 sequences are SEHNR and FQNEAQ (reference sequence). This CDR3 comprises 14 residues. V lost 1 base to trimming and J lost 4 bases, with 11 bases between them. In DNA, the CDR3 is TGTGCCAGCAGCTTAGGCCAGGGGAAATACGAGCAGTACTTC. Its protein is CASSLGQGKYEQYF.

This clone was seen more than once but under ten times. The J gene is TRBJ2-5, the V gene TRBV10-3, with D perhaps assigned TRBD1 or TRBD2 (7 bases each). The length of the CDR3 is 14 residues. The germline V gene encodes CDR1 ENHRY and CDR2 SYGVKD. V lost 6 bases and J 3 bases, leaving 14 bases between the germline ends. Here the CDR3 DNA reads TGTGCCATCAGCCCTCAGGGGGGGGAAGAGACCCAGTACTTC. This translates into CAISPQGGEETQYF.

This clone has only a few counts. The chain couples TRBV7-3 to TRBJ2-3; no firm D call. Germline V gives CDR1 SGHTA, CDR2 FQGTGA. The CDR3 sequence is 15 residues long. V was pared by 1 base and J by 3 bases, with 11 bases between. The CDR3 protein is CASSLNPSGTDTQYF. The CDR3 region has the DNA TGTGCCAGCAGCTTAAACCCCTCCGGAACAGATACGCAGTATTTT.

This clone has a handful of counts. The same CDR3 arises from other DNA sequences in this sample as well. V usage is TRBV30 and J usage is TRBJ2-2; 8 bases agree with TRBD1. V lost 1 base and J lost 4; bases outside the gene matches: 2. Germline V CDR1 and CDR2: GTSNPN, SVGIG (reference sequence). This CDR3 has 14 amino acids. The CDR3 DNA reads as TGTGCCTGGAGTGGTGGACAGGGCACCGGGGAGCTGTTTTTT. This gives the protein CAWSGGQGTGELFF.

This chain connects TRBV5-1 to TRBJ2-5; D may correspond to TRBD1 or TRBD2 (5 bases each). Trimming took off 1 base at V and 3 bases at J, with 13 bases between the two ends. The CDR3 contains 15 residues. CDR1 is SGHRS, CDR2 YFSETQ, per germline. CDR3 protein: CASSLLAGTEETQYF. The CDR3 DNA follows: TGCGCCAGCAGCTTGTTGGCAGGGACCGAAGAGACCCAGTACTTC. Full variable domain (rest looked up from reference TRBV5-1 and TRBJ2-5): KAGVTQTPRYLIKTRGQQVTLSCSPISGHRSVSWYQQTPGQGLQFLFEYFSETQRNKGNFPGRFSGRQFSNSRSEMNVSTLELGDSALYLCASSLLAGTEETQYFGPGTRLLVL.

This chain joins TRBV4-1 and TRBJ1-1; D remains ambiguous. Trimming took off 4 bases at V and 0 bases at J, with 6 bases between the two ends. Germline lookup yields CDR1 MGHRA and CDR2 YSYEKL. The CDR3 has 13 amino acids. CDR3 region: CASSRALNTEAFF. In nucleotides, the CDR3 is TGCGCCAGCAGCCGGGCACTGAACACTGAAGCTTTCTTT.

The chain joins TRBV5-1 to TRBJ2-1, with D unclear. In germline, CDR1 is SGHRS, CDR2 YFSETQ. This CDR3 spans 13 amino acids. The V and J ends lost 2 bases and 4 bases respectively, with 7 bases between them. In DNA form, the CDR3 reads TGCGCCAGCAGCTTTTTGCCTTACAATGAGCAGTTCTTC. It yields the protein CASSFLPYNEQFF.

The chain couples TRBV5-1 to TRBJ1-2; D remains ambiguous. The germline V gene has CDR1 SGHRS and CDR2 YFSETQ. This CDR3 has 15 residues. V lost 6 bases and J lost 3, with 18 bases in between. DNA of the CDR3: TGCGCCAGCACTCCTTGGTTGGGAGGAGACTATGGCTACACCTTC. This gives the protein CASTPWLGGDYGYTF.

This chain's CDR3 is CASSFLGSGELFF. The CDR3 nucleotides are TGTGCCAGCAGTTTTCTGGGATCCGGGGAGCTGTTTTTT. The chain combines TRBV28 with TRBJ2-2; no definite D call. Germline CDR1 reads MDHEN; CDR2 reads SYDVKM. This CDR3 comprises 13 residues. The V gene lost 3 bases and the J gene lost 6 bases, with 8 bases spanning the gap.

The chain carries TRBV10-3 and TRBJ1-3; maybe TRBD1 (5 bases). Germline-derived CDR1 and CDR2 are ENHRY and SYGVKD. V was trimmed by 10 bases and J by 0 bases, leaving 13 bases between them. CDR3 length: 14 amino acids. CDR3 in DNA: TGTGCCACTACGACAGAGTACTCTGGAAACACCATATATTTT. Residues: CATTTEYSGNTIYF.

This clone appeared a few times. V gene TRBV4-1 combines with J gene TRBJ2-2; TRBD1 is a possible D gene (6 bases). Trimming stripped 7 bases from V and 2 bases from J, with 14 bases between. The CDR3 sequence is 15 residues long. CDR1 and CDR2 from the germline V gene are MGHRA and YSYEKL. In nucleotides, the CDR3 is TGCGCCAGCATGCTCGGACAGACTAACACCGGGGAGCTGTTTTTT. Translation: CASMLGQTNTGELFF.

In regard to this clone: Other DNA sequences in the sample encode the same CDR3. The chain joins TRBV6-1 to TRBJ1-2; D ambiguous. From germline, CDR1 is MNHNS and CDR2 SASEGT. This CDR3 spans 14 amino acids. V was trimmed by 3 bases and J by 0 bases, leaving 8 bases between them. CDR3 nucleotide sequence: TGTGCCAGCAGTGATGGTACAGCTAACTATGGCTACACCTTC. Encoded protein: CASSDGTANYGYTF.

Details on this clone: The same CDR3 also results from other DNA sequences found in this sample. This chain connects TRBV18 to TRBJ2-5, with a weak D call TRBD2 (6 bases). CDR1 and CDR2 (germline): KGHSH, LQKENI. Trimming took 3 bases from V and 2 from J, leaving 10 bases between them. This CDR3 is 14 amino acids long. The CDR3 reads CASSPRGRQETQYF. The CDR3 coding sequence is TGTGCCAGCTCACCGCGGGGCAGACAAGAGACCCAGTACTTC.

The table lists this clone with a few counts. V and J are TRBV27 and TRBJ2-3, with D possibly being TRBD2 (5 bases). V was trimmed by 3 bases and J by 1 base, leaving 11 bases between them. Germline assignment: CDR1 MNHEY and CDR2 SMNVEV (reference sequence). This CDR3 is 15 amino acids long. The CDR3: CASSFGNRGTDTQYF. DNA for the CDR3: TGTGCCAGCAGTTTCGGGAATAGAGGCACAGATACGCAGTATTTT.

This clone was picked up a small number of times. The chain recombines TRBV29-1 with TRBJ2-4; D gene unclear. The length of the CDR3 is 14 residues. Germline CDR1 and CDR2: SQVTM and ANQGSEA. Trimming shortened V by 5 bases and J by 5 bases, and 16 bases separated the two germline ends. CDR3 residues: CSVYTLGRENIQYF. The CDR3 region has the DNA TGCAGCGTTTACACCCTTGGACGGGAAAACATTCAGTACTTC.

V is TRBV30 and J is TRBJ1-4; D is possibly TRBD1 (5 bases). Per germline, CDR1 GTSNPN and CDR2 SVGIG (reference sequence). V gave up 1 base and J gave up 7 bases, with 7 bases separating them. This CDR3 comprises 12 residues. This CDR3 is CAWSGDSEKLFF. The CDR3 nucleotides read TGTGCCTGGAGTGGAGACAGTGAAAAACTGTTTTTT.

The table lists this clone with a few counts. This chain connects TRBV6-5 to TRBJ1-2, with TRBD1 matching 7 bases. This CDR3 contains 14 residues. J was trimmed by 4 bases and V by 5 bases; bases with no gene match: 7. The germline CDR1 and CDR2 sequences are MNHEY and SVGAGI. CDR3 residues: CASSRAPGGYGYTF. In nucleotides, the CDR3 is TGTGCCAGCAGTCGAGCCCCAGGGGGCTATGGCTACACCTTC.

A few counts support this clone. V usage is TRBV30 and J usage is TRBJ2-3, with D perhaps TRBD2 (5 bases). The CDR3 contains 12 residues. From germline, CDR1 is GTSNPN and CDR2 SVGIG (reference sequence). V was cut by 3 bases and J by 6 bases, with 10 bases left in between. The CDR3 DNA reads TGTGCCTGGAGCGTTACTAGGGATACGCAGTATTTT. Its translation: CAWSVTRDTQYF.

V gene TRBV6-6 combines with J gene TRBJ1-1; 7 bases match TRBD1. With V trimmed by 4 bases and J by 1 base, 3 bases remained unmatched. The CDR3 spans 14 residues. Germline-derived CDR1 and CDR2 are MNHNY and SVGAGI (reference sequence). CDR3 DNA: TGTGCCAGCAGTTTGGGACAGCAGAACACTGAAGCTTTCTTT. Protein sequence: CASSLGQQNTEAFF.

This rearrangement joins TRBV15 to TRBJ2-5; 7 nucleotides line up with TRBD2. Germline CDR1 and CDR2: LNHNV and YYDKDF (reference sequence). The CDR3 runs to 16 residues. V shed 5 bases and J 5 bases; nucleotides not matched to a gene: 14. This CDR3 is CATSPRRAGYLETQYF. The CDR3 DNA reads as TGTGCCACCAGCCCTCGGAGAGCGGGGTACCTGGAGACCCAGTACTTC. The variable domain in full, completed from reference TRBV15 and TRBJ2-5, reads DAMVIQNPRYQVTQFGKPVTLSCSQTLNHNVMYWYQQKSSQAPKLLFHYYDKDFNNEADTPDNFQSRRPNTSFCFLDIRSPGLGDTAMYLCATSPRRAGYLETQYFGPGTRLLVL.